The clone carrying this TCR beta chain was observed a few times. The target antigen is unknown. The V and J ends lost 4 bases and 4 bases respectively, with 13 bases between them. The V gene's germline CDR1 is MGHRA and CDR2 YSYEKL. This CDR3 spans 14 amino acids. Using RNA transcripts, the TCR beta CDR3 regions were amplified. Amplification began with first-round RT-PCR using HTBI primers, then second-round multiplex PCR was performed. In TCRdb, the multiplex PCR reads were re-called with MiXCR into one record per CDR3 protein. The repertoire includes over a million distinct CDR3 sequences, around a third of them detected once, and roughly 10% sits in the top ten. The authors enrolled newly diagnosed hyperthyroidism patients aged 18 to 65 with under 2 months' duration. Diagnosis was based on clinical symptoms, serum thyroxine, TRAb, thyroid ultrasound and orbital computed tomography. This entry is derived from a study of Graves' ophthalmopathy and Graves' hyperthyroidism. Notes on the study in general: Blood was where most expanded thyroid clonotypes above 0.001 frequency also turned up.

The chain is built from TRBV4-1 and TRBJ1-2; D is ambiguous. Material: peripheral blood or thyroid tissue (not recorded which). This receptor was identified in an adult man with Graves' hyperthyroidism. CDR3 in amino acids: CASSLPGRIYGYTF. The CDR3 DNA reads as TGCGCCAGCAGCCTGCCGGGCAGAATCTATGGCTACACCTTC.